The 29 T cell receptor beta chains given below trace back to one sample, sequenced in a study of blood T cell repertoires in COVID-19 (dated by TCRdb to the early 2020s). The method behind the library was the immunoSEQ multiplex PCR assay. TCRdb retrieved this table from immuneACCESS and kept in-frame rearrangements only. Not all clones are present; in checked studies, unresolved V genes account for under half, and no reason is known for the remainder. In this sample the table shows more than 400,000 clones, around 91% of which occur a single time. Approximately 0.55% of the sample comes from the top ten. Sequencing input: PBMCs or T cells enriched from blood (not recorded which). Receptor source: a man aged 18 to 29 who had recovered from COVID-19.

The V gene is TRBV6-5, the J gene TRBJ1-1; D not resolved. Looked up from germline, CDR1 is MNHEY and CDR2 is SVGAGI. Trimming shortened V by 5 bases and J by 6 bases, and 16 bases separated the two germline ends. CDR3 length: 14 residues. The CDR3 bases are TGTGCCAGCAGTCCGGCCGGGGATAGCCCTGAAGCTTTCTTT. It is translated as CASSPAGDSPEAFF.

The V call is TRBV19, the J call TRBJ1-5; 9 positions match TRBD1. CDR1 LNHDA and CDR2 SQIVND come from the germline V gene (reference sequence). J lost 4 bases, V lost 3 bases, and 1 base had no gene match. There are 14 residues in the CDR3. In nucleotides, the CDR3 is TGTGCCAGTAGTATGACAGGGGGAAATCAGCCCCAGCATTTT. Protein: CASSMTGGNQPQHF.

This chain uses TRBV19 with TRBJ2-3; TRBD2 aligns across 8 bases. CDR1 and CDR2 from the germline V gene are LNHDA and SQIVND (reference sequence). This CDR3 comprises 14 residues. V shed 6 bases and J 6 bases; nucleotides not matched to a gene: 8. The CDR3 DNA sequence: TGTGCCAGTAGAGGGACTAGAGGCGAGGATACGCAGTATTTT. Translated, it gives CASRGTRGEDTQYF.

The CDR3 loop reads CASSTTSGIPDTQYF. The DNA of the CDR3 is TGCGCCAGCAGTACGACTAGCGGGATCCCAGATACGCAGTATTTT. The V call is TRBV10-2, the J call TRBJ2-3, with 11 bases lining up with TRBD2. Germline-derived CDR1 and CDR2 are WSHSY and SAAADI. The J segment lost 4 bases and the V segment lost 5 bases, leaving 5 bases of the junction unmatched. The CDR3 is made up of 15 amino acids.

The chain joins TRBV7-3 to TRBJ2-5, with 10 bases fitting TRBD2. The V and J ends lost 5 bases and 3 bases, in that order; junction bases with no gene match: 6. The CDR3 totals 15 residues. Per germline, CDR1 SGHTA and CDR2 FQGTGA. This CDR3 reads CASSVGLAEKETQYF. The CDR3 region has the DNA TGTGCCAGCAGCGTTGGACTAGCGGAGAAAGAGACCCAGTACTTC.

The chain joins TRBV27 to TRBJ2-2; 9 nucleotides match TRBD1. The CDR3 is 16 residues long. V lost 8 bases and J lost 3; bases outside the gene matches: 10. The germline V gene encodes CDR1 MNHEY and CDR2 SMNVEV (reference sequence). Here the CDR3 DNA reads TGTGCCAGCGGGACAGGGCTACTAAGGGACACCGGGGAGCTGTTTTTT. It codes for CASGTGLLRDTGELFF.

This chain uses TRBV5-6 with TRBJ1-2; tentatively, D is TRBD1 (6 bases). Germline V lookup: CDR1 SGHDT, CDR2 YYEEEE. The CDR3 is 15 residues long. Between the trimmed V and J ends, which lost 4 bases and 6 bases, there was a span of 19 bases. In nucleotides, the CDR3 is TGTGCCAGCAGCCCCGGCCCGGGGGGGCAAAATGGCTACACCTTC. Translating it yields CASSPGPGGQNGYTF.

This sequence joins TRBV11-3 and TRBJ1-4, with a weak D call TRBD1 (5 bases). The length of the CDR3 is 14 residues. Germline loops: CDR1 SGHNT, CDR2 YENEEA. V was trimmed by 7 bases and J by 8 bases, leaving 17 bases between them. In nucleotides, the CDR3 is TGTGCCAGCAACAACGGCAGGGTCGAGGAAAAACTGTTTTTT. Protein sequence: CASNNGRVEEKLFF.

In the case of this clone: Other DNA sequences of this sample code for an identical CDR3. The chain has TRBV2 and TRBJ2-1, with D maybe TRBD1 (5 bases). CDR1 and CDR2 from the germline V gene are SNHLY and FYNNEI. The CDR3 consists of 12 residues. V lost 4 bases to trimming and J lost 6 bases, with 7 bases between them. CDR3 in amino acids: CASSGDSNEQFF. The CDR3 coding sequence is TGTGCCAGCAGTGGAGACAGCAATGAGCAGTTCTTC.

The chain's CDR3 is CASNRDRDHTGELFF. The CDR3, as DNA: TGTGCCAGCAATCGGGACAGGGATCACACCGGGGAGCTGTTTTTT. The chain links TRBV27 to TRBJ2-2; 9 nucleotides align to TRBD1. The V gene end was trimmed by 7 bases and the J gene end by 3 bases; junction bases not matched to a gene: 6. Looked up from germline, CDR1 is MNHEY and CDR2 is SMNVEV (reference sequence). The CDR3 consists of 15 residues.

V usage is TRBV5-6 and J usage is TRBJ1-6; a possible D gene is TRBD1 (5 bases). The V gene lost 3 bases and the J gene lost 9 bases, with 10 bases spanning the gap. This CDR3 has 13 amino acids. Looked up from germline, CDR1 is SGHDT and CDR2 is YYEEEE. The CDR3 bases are TGTGCCAGCAGCTCGACAGCTACTTCACCCCTCCACTTT. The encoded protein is CASSSTATSPLHF.

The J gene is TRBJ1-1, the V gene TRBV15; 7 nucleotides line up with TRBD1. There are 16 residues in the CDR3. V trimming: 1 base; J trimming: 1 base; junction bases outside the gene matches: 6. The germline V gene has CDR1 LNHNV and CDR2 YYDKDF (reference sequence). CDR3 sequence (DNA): TGTGCCACCAGCAGAGGCAGGGGGAATCGGAACACTGAAGCTTTCTTT. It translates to CATSRGRGNRNTEAFF.

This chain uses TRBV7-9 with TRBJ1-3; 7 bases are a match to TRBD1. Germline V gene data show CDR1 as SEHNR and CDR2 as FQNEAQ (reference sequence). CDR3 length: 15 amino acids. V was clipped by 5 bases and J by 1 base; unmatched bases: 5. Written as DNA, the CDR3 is TGTGCCAGCAGCCTCAAGACAGGGTCTGGAAACACCATATATTTT. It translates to CASSLKTGSGNTIYF.

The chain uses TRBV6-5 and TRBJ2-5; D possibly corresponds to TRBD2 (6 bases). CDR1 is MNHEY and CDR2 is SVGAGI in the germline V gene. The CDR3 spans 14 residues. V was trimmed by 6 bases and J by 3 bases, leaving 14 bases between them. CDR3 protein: CASSRDSSKETQYF. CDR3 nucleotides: TGTGCCAGCAGCAGGGACTCCTCCAAAGAGACCCAGTACTTC.

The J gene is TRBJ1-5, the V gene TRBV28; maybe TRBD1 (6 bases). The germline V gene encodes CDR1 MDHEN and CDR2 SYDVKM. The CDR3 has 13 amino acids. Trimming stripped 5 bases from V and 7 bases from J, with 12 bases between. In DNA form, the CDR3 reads TGTGCCAGCAGTGAGGACAGCCGACAGCCCCAGCATTTT. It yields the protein CASSEDSRQPQHF.

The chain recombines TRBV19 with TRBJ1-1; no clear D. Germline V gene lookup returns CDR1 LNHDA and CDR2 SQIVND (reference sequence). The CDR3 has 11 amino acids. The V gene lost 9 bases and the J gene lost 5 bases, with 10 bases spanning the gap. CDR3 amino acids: CASSAGTEAFF. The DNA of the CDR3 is TGTGCCAGCTCGGCGGGGACTGAAGCTTTCTTT.

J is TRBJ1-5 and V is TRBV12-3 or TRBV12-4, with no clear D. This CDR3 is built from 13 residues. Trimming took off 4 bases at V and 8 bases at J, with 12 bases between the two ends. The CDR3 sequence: CASSSIGLEPQHF. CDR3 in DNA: TGTGCCAGCAGTTCAATCGGTTTGGAGCCCCAGCATTTT.

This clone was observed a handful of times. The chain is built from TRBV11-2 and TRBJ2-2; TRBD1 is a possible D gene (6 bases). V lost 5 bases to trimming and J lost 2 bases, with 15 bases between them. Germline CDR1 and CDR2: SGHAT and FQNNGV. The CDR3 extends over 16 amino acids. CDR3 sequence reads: CASSVSRTVNTGELFF. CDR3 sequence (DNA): TGTGCCAGCAGCGTATCGAGGACAGTCAACACCGGGGAGCTGTTTTTT.

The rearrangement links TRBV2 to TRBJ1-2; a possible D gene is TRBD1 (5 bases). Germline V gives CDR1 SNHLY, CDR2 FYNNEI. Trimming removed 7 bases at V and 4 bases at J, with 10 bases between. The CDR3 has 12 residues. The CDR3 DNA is TGTGCCAGCACGGAGGGGACCTATGGCTACACCTTC. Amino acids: CASTEGTYGYTF.

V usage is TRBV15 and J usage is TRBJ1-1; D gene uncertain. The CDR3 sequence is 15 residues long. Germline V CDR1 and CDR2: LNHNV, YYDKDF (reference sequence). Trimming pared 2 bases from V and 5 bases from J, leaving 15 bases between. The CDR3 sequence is CATSRMGGTLTEAFF. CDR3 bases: TGTGCCACCAGCAGAATGGGAGGAACACTAACTGAAGCTTTCTTT.

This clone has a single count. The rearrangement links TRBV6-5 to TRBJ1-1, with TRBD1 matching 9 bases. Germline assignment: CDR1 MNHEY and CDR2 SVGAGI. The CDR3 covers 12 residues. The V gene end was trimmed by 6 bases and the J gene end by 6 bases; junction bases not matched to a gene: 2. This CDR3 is CASRGQGSEAFF. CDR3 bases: TGTGCCAGCAGGGGACAGGGCTCTGAAGCTTTCTTT.

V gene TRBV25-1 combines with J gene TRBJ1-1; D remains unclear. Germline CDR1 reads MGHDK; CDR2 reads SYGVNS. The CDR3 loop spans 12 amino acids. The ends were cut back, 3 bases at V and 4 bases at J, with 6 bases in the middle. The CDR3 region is CASSDRSTEAFF. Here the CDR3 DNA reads TGTGCCAGCAGTGATCGGAGCACTGAAGCTTTCTTT.

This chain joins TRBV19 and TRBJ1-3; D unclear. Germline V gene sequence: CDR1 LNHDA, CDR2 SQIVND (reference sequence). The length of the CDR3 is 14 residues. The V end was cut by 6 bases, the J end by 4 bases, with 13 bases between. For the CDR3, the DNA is TGTGCCAGTAGGTCCCAGAGGCCCGGAAACACCATATATTTT. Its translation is CASRSQRPGNTIYF.

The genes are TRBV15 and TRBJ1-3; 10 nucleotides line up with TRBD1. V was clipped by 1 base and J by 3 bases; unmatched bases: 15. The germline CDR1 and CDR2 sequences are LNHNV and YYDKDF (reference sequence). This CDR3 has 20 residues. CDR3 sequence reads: CATSRALQSWTGGGGNTIYF. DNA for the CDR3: TGTGCCACCAGCAGAGCGCTCCAAAGCTGGACAGGGGGAGGTGGAAACACCATATATTTT.

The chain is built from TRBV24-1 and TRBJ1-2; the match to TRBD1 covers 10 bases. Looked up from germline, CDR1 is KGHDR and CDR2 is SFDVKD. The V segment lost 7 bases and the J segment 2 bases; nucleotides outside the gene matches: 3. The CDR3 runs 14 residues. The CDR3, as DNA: TGTGCCACCAGATCGACAGGGGGCAACTATGGCTACACCTTC. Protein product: CATRSTGGNYGYTF.

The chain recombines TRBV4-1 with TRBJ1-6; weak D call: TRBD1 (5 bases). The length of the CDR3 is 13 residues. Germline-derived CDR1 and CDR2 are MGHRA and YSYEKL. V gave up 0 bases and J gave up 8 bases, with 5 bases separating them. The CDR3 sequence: CASSQEGDSPLHF. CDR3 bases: TGCGCCAGCAGCCAAGAAGGGGATTCACCCCTCCACTTT.

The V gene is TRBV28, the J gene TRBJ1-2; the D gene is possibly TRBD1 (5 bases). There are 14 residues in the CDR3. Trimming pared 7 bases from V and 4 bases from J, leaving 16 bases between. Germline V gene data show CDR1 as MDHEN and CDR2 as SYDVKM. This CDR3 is CASIPGDRIYGYTF. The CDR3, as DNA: TGTGCCAGCATCCCGGGGGACCGGATCTATGGCTACACCTTC.

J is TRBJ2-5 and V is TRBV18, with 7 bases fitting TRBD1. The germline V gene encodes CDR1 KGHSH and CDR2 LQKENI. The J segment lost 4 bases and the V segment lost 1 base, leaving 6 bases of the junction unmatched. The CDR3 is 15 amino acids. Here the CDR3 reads CASSPLVGGLETQYF. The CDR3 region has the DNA TGTGCCAGCTCACCACTGGTAGGGGGCTTAGAGACCCAGTACTTC.

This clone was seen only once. The CDR3: CASSQDRQNHYNQPQHF. CDR3 coding DNA: TGTGCCAGCAGCCAAGATCGTCAGAACCATTACAATCAGCCCCAGCATTTT. V and J are TRBV3-1 (or the pseudogene TRBV3-2) and TRBJ1-5; D not certain. The CDR3 is made up of 17 amino acids. Germline V gene data show CDR1 as LGHDT and CDR2 as YNNKEL (reference sequence). Trimming cost V 0 bases and J 3 bases, with 15 bases left between them.